This is a list of T cell receptor beta chains from one sample in a study of OX40 agonist ivuxolimab in advanced cancers. Clones were sequenced by immunoSEQ multiplex PCR, and TCRdb holds only the in-frame ones, with some missing. The sample consists of about 82,000 clones, 70% to 90% of them appearing once. Material: CD4+ or CD8+ T cells sorted from blood, obtained in a trial of the OX40 agonist ivuxolimab. Receptors were obtained from an adult with an advanced solid tumor such as melanoma, head and neck, liver or kidney cancer. CDR3s include the opening cysteine and the closing phenylalanine or tryptophan. Fields, in order: D gene, V gene, J gene, clone size, CDR3 DNA, CDR3 protein. The D gene is left open where the match is weak. Expanded clones get a size class; other rows say once, few or many, or leave the size out.

-	TRBV5-6	TRBJ2-7	-	TGTGCCAGCAGTTCTAATTCCTACGAGCAGTACTTC	CASSSNSYEQYF
-	TRBV18	TRBJ2-7	few	TGTGCCAGCTCACTTGAAAGCAGGTTCCAAGGCGAGCAGTACTTC	CASSLESRFQGEQYF
-	TRBV14	TRBJ1-1	-	TGTGCCAGCAGCCACGGGACGGTCACTGAAGCTTTCTTT	CASSHGTVTEAFF
TRBD1	TRBV7-2	TRBJ1-2	-	TGTGCCAGCAGGGCAGGGGGCGCCTATGGCTACACCTTC	CASRAGGAYGYTF
-	TRBV6-6	TRBJ2-7	-	TGTGCCAGCAGTTACGTGGGGGTCGAGCAGTACTTC	CASSYVGVEQYF
-	TRBV11-2	TRBJ2-1	-	TGTGCCAGCAGCTTAAGAGGGGGGGGTGAGCAGTTCTTC	CASSLRGGGEQFF
-	TRBV7-9	TRBJ2-3	-	TGTGCCAGCAGCCCCAGCACAGATACGCAGTATTTT	CASSPSTDTQYF
-	TRBV7-8	TRBJ1-2	-	TGTGCCAGCAGCCTGGAGACAGGCCCAGCCTATGGCTACACCTTC	CASSLETGPAYGYTF
TRBD1	TRBV5-4	TRBJ2-3	-	TGTGCCAGCAGCTTAAAACAGGGGGCAGATACGCAGTATTTT	CASSLKQGADTQYF
TRBD1	TRBV4-1	TRBJ2-5	-	TGCGCCAGCAGCCGGACAGGGAACCAAGAGACCCAGTACTTC	CASSRTGNQETQYF
-	TRBV6-5	TRBJ1-2	-	TGTGCCAGCAGTACAAGGGCAAAGCGCAGCTACACCTTC	CASSTRAKRSYTF
-	TRBV4-2	TRBJ2-1	-	TGTGCCAGCAGCCAATTCCCGCCTAATACAGGAGCCGCCGGTAATGAGCAGTTCTTC	CASSQFPPNTGAAGNEQFF
TRBD1	TRBV18	TRBJ1-4	-	TGTGCCAGCTCACCGGAAAGGGACAGTCGGGGCGAAAAACTGTTTTTT	CASSPERDSRGEKLFF
TRBD1	TRBV14	TRBJ2-7	few	TGTGCCAGCAGCCAAGGGGACAGGGGGACCTACGAGCAGTACTTC	CASSQGDRGTYEQYF
-	TRBV5-1	TRBJ2-1	-	TGCGCCAGCAGCCCCATAGCCCCCGGGGCCAATGAGCAGTTCTTC	CASSPIAPGANEQFF
-	TRBV19	TRBJ2-3	-	TGTGCCAGTAGTGCCGTGGCGAGGAGTCTAGCGGATACGCAGTATTTT	CASSAVARSLADTQYF
-	TRBV6-1	TRBJ1-2	-	TGTGCCAGCAGTGATCCGCCGCGGTCTTATGGCTACACCTTC	CASSDPPRSYGYTF
TRBD1	TRBV6-1	TRBJ2-2	-	TGTGCCAGCAGTGAAAACAGGGGTCTAGAAAACACCGGGGAGCTGTTTTTT	CASSENRGLENTGELFF
TRBD2	TRBV6-1	TRBJ2-1	-	TGTGCCAGCAGTCTATCGGGGGGTTTGAACAATGAGCAGTTCTTC	CASSLSGGLNNEQFF
-	TRBV18	TRBJ1-5	many	TGTGCCAGCTCACCACCCGGGCCAATCAATCAGCCCCAGCATTTT	CASSPPGPINQPQHF
-	TRBV15	TRBJ1-6	-	TGTGCCACCAGCAGAGACGCGAGGGGCTATAATTCACCCCTCCACTTT	CATSRDARGYNSPLHF
-	TRBV19	TRBJ2-3	medium-sized	TGTGCCAGTAGTATCCGATTCGGGGGAAAAGATACGCAGTATTTT	CASSIRFGGKDTQYF
-	TRBV5-1	TRBJ1-2	-	TGCGCCAGCAGCTTGGGGCAGGGAGCTAACTATGGCTACACCTTC	CASSLGQGANYGYTF
-	TRBV7-2	TRBJ1-2	-	TGTGCCAGCAGCTCACCAACACAGGGATCCAGAGGCTACACCTTC	CASSSPTQGSRGYTF
-	TRBV5-1	TRBJ1-5	-	TGCGCCAGCAGCCCCCTGGGGTATAGCAATCAGCCCCAGCATTTT	CASSPLGYSNQPQHF
-	TRBV7-2	TRBJ1-2	-	TGTGCCAGCAGCTTAGACCTCCGAGGAGCTAACTATGGCTACACCTTC	CASSLDLRGANYGYTF
-	TRBV7-8	TRBJ1-2	-	TGTGCCAGCAGCTTAGTCAGCCGGGGGAACTATGGCTACACCTTC	CASSLVSRGNYGYTF
-	TRBV7-3	TRBJ1-1	-	TGTGCCAGCAGCTGGGACGGTGAAGCTTTCTTT	CASSWDGEAFF
-	TRBV2	TRBJ1-1	-	TGTGCCAGCAGTGAAGCGCCGTCGGTAGTAGCTTTCTTT	CASSEAPSVVAFF
-	TRBV7-2	TRBJ2-5	once	TGTGCCAGCAGTTTCGGACAGTCGCAAGAGACCCAGTACTTC	CASSFGQSQETQYF
TRBD1	TRBV29-1	TRBJ1-5	-	TGCAGCGTTGCCGACAGGGGGAATCAGCCCCAGCATTTT	CSVADRGNQPQHF
TRBD1	TRBV30	TRBJ1-6	-	TGTGCCTGGAGTATGGGAGGGGGCAATTCACCCCTCCACTTT	CAWSMGGGNSPLHF
-	TRBV9	TRBJ2-2	-	TGTGCCAGCAGCGTGGCCGGGGAGCTGTTTTTT	CASSVAGELFF
-	TRBV21-1	TRBJ1-5	-	TGTGCCAGCAGCAAAGACGAGGGGAATGAGGACAATCAGCCCCAGCATTTT	CASSKDEGNEDNQPQHF
-	TRBV7-2	TRBJ1-1	-	TGTGCCAGCAGCTTAGCCCCAGTTCAAGGCACTGAAGCTTTCTTT	CASSLAPVQGTEAFF
TRBD1	TRBV5-1	TRBJ1-2	-	TGCGCCAGCAGCTTGGCCCGTCTAAACGGACAGGGAAGGAGTGGCTACACCTTC	CASSLARLNGQGRSGYTF
TRBD1	TRBV7-6	TRBJ1-5	-	TGTGCCAGCAGCTTAGGGCAGGGGGCGAGTCAGCCCCAGCATTTT	CASSLGQGASQPQHF
-	TRBV13	TRBJ1-4	few	TGTGCCAGCAGCTTCCAGGGGCTTAATGAAAAACTGTTTTTT	CASSFQGLNEKLFF
-	TRBV9	TRBJ1-1	-	TGTGCCAGCAGCGTTAGGGGGGACACTGAAGCTTTCTTT	CASSVRGDTEAFF
TRBD1	TRBV4-2	TRBJ2-5	-	TGTGCCAGCAGCCAAAACCCGGGACAGGCGGAAGAGACCCAGTACTTC	CASSQNPGQAEETQYF
TRBD2	TRBV30	TRBJ2-1	-	TGTGCCTGGACCGGAGGGCTAGCGGGGGGGGTTGAGCAGTTCTTC	CAWTGGLAGGVEQFF
-	TRBV12-5	TRBJ1-3	-	TGTGCTAGTGGTTTGCACCCTGGAAACACCATATATTTT	CASGLHPGNTIYF
-	TRBV11-3	TRBJ2-7	-	TGTGCCAGCAGCTTAGACCCCAGCCTGGAGCAGTACTTC	CASSLDPSLEQYF
-	TRBV7-6	TRBJ2-7	-	TGTGCCAGCAGCTTATCCCCCTACGAGCAGTACTTC	CASSLSPYEQYF
-	TRBV7-9	TRBJ2-1	few	TGTGCCAGCAACAAACAGACAGGGACTAATGAGCAGTTCTTC	CASNKQTGTNEQFF
-	TRBV9	TRBJ1-1	-	TGTGCCAGCAGCGCCTTCCCGGGTATATCCACTGAAGCTTTCTTT	CASSAFPGISTEAFF
-	TRBV7-9	TRBJ1-3	once	TGTGCCAGCAGCTTAGGATCCGGTAGCTCTGGAAACACCATATATTTT	CASSLGSGSSGNTIYF
-	TRBV19	TRBJ1-5	many	TGTGCCAGTAGTATCTACGGGTGGAATAGCAATCAGCCCCAGCATTTT	CASSIYGWNSNQPQHF
TRBD1	TRBV7-9	TRBJ2-3	-	TGTGCCAGCAGCTTATCCGGGACAGAAGGAGATACGCAGTATTTT	CASSLSGTEGDTQYF
-	TRBV5-8	TRBJ1-4	-	TGTGCCAGCAGCTCCCGACAGTTAAATGAAAAACTGTTTTTT	CASSSRQLNEKLFF